The 25 T cell receptor beta chains reported below all come from one sample, sequenced in a study of identical twins. TCRdb used MiXCR to reprocess the 5' RACE reads, holding one entry per CDR3 protein. The sample holds hundreds of thousands of distinct CDR3 sequences, 9% to 15% seen once. These data also formed part of another study, on yellow fever vaccine responses in identical twins.

Sequenced input: CD8+ T cells sorted from blood. These receptors originate from a woman aged 18-29 years in good health.

V gene TRBV7-8 combines with J gene TRBJ2-3; D is possibly TRBD2 (5 bases). V was cut by 3 bases and J by 4 bases, with 17 bases left in between. Germline V lookup: CDR1 SGHVS, CDR2 FQNEAQ. This CDR3 region has 16 residues. The CDR3, as DNA: TGTGCCAGCAGCTTCGATCAAGGACTCACGGCAGATACGCAGTATTTT. It codes for CASSFDQGLTADTQYF.

This clonotype has just a few counts. The rearrangement joins TRBV20-1 to TRBJ2-7; D unclear. Looked up from germline, CDR1 is DFQATT and CDR2 is SNEGSKA (reference sequence). Trimming stripped 0 bases from V and 0 bases from J, with 6 bases between. The CDR3 covers 13 residues. CDR3 sequence reads: CSARDLDSYEQYF. The CDR3 nucleotides read TGCAGTGCTAGAGATCTTGACTCCTACGAGCAGTACTTC.

This clonotype was found many times. This chain uses TRBV7-6 with TRBJ1-1, with 8 bases lining up with TRBD1. CDR3 length: 13 amino acids. V lost 1 base and J lost 6; bases outside the gene matches: 1. The germline V gene has CDR1 SGHVS and CDR2 FNYEAQ. CDR3 sequence (DNA): TGTGCCAGCAGCTTAGGGACAGGGCCTGAAGCTTTCTTT. This sequence encodes CASSLGTGPEAFF.

This clonotype was seen a handful of times. The chain links TRBV6-2 or TRBV6-3 to TRBJ2-5; no clear D. V was trimmed by 3 bases and J by 1 base, leaving 12 bases between them. CDR3 length: 15 residues. Looked up from germline, CDR1 is MNHEY and CDR2 is SVGEGT. This chain's CDR3 is CASSYILGVQETQYF. The CDR3 DNA follows: TGTGCCAGCAGTTATATCCTCGGAGTCCAAGAGACCCAGTACTTC.

This clonotype was observed a handful of times. In DNA form, the CDR3 reads TGTGCCAGCAGCTTAGCCGGGACTCTCACAGATACGCAGTATTTT. This codes for CASSLAGTLTDTQYF. The V call is TRBV11-2, the J call TRBJ2-3; D may be TRBD2 (6 bases). Trimming took 1 base from V and 2 from J, leaving 10 bases between them. The germline V gene encodes CDR1 SGHAT and CDR2 FQNNGV. The CDR3 length is 15 residues. The entire variable domain, with the rest obtained from reference TRBV11-2 and TRBJ2-3, is as follows: EAGVAQSPRYKIIEKRQSVAFWCNPISGHATLYWYQQILGQGPKLLIQFQNNGVVDDSQLPKDRFSAERLKGVDSTLKIQPAKLEDSAVYLCASSLAGTLTDTQYFGPGTRLTVL.

This clonotype was found a few times. V gene TRBV3-1 combines with J gene TRBJ2-1; possible D gene TRBD1, 5 bases. From germline, CDR1 is LGHDT and CDR2 YNNKEL (reference sequence). This CDR3 has 13 residues. V dropped 6 bases and J dropped 3 bases, with 9 bases sitting between them. CDR3 coding DNA: TGTGCCAGCAGTCGACAGAACTACAATGAGCAGTTCTTC. As protein: CASSRQNYNEQFF.

The chain uses TRBV7-9 and TRBJ2-2; D remains ambiguous. Trimming cost V 4 bases and J 2 bases, with 17 bases left between them. The CDR3 length is 17 residues. Germline lookup yields CDR1 SEHNR and CDR2 FQNEAQ (reference sequence). CDR3 sequence (DNA): TGTGCCAGCAGCTCCCCTATGTTTAAAACCAACACCGGGGAGCTGTTTTTT. Translating it yields CASSSPMFKTNTGELFF.

This clonotype was seen more than once but under ten times. This rearrangement joins TRBV12-3 or TRBV12-4 to TRBJ2-3; D is uncertain. V lost 9 bases and J 2 bases, leaving 12 bases between the germline ends. This CDR3 has 13 amino acids. Written as DNA, the CDR3 is TGTGCCAGTGAACAGAGCCTCACAGATACGCAGTATTTT. Translating gives CASEQSLTDTQYF.

J is TRBJ2-4 and V is TRBV6-4, with D possibly TRBD2 on 5 matching bases. CDR3 length equals 15 residues. Trimming removed 8 bases at V and 0 bases at J, with 14 bases between. CDR1 and CDR2 from the germline V gene are MRHNA and SNTAGT. The CDR3 reads CASSPGGLAKNIQYF. In DNA, the CDR3 is TGTGCCAGCTCCCCCGGAGGACTAGCCAAAAACATTCAGTACTTC.

The genes are TRBV15 and TRBJ2-5; 8 bases agree with TRBD2. CDR1 is LNHNV and CDR2 is YYDKDF in the germline V gene (reference sequence). The CDR3 loop spans 15 amino acids. V shed 0 bases and J 5 bases; nucleotides not matched to a gene: 5. The CDR3 DNA sequence: TGTGCCACCAGCAGAGACGCGGGGGGCGCGGAGACCCAGTACTTC. Protein product: CATSRDAGGAETQYF.

This clonotype was found a few times. The gene calls are TRBV6-1 and TRBJ2-3, with 7 positions matching TRBD1. CDR1 and CDR2 from the germline V gene are MNHNS and SASEGT. This CDR3 has 15 amino acids. With V trimmed by 6 bases and J by 3 bases, 9 bases remained unmatched. CDR3 loop: CASRTDRDSTDTQYF. The CDR3 DNA reads TGTGCCAGCAGAACCGACAGGGATAGTACAGATACGCAGTATTTT.

This clonotype was found a few times. The rearrangement joins TRBV18 to TRBJ2-7, with D hard to call. CDR3 length: 13 amino acids. Trimming removed 2 bases from V and 2 bases from J, with 7 bases in between. Germline V gene sequence: CDR1 KGHSH, CDR2 LQKENI. Here the CDR3 DNA reads TGTGCCAGCTCACCAACAGCTGCCTACGAGCAGTACGTC. It specifies CASSPTAAYEQYV.

This clonotype has just a few counts. The CDR3 DNA reads as TGTGCCAGCAGTCCCACTAGCGGGGGGGTCTACGAGCAGTACGTC. Translating gives CASSPTSGGVYEQYV. The chain links TRBV28 to TRBJ2-7; TRBD2 agrees at 13 bases. The CDR3 runs 15 residues. CDR1 is MDHEN and CDR2 is SYDVKM in the germline V gene. Trimming at V came to 5 bases and at J to 3 bases, leaving 4 bases not matched to a gene.

The chain carries TRBV7-8 and TRBJ2-2; D perhaps matches TRBD1 (6 bases). Germline CDR1 is SGHVS and CDR2 is FQNEAQ. V was pared by 5 bases and J by 5 bases, with 18 bases between. This CDR3 has 16 amino acids. The CDR3 here is CASSPGRTDFTGELFF. CDR3 in DNA: TGTGCCAGCAGCCCGGGACGGACAGATTTTACCGGGGAGCTGTTTTTT.

A few counts support this clonotype. CDR3 in DNA: TGCAGTGCTAGAGATGTGGAGGCCAACACAGATACGCAGTATTTT. Encoded protein: CSARDVEANTDTQYF. The rearrangement joins TRBV20-1 to TRBJ2-3; a possible D gene is TRBD2 (5 bases). Trimming took off 0 bases at V and 2 bases at J, with 12 bases between the two ends. Germline CDR1 DFQATT, CDR2 SNEGSKA (reference sequence). The CDR3 extends over 15 amino acids.

In its sample, this clonotype was seen a few times. This sequence joins TRBV20-1 and TRBJ2-1, with D perhaps TRBD1 or TRBD2 (6 bases each). V gave up 3 bases and J gave up 6 bases, with 12 bases separating them. The CDR3 runs to 13 residues. Germline V CDR1 and CDR2: DFQATT, SNEGSKA (reference sequence). The CDR3 coding sequence is TGCAGTGCTAGGGCCACGGGGGCCAATGAGCAGTTCTTC. Protein: CSARATGANEQFF.

This clonotype has just a few counts. V usage is TRBV7-9 and J usage is TRBJ1-1; the D is unclear. The CDR3 is 12 amino acids. Germline V lookup: CDR1 SEHNR, CDR2 FQNEAQ (reference sequence). With 4 bases removed from V and 4 bases from J, the gap between germline ends came to 7 bases. CDR3 sequence reads: CASSSSPTEAFF. CDR3 coding DNA: TGTGCCAGCAGCTCCTCTCCCACTGAAGCTTTCTTT.

This rearrangement joins TRBV2 to TRBJ2-2, with D perhaps TRBD1 or TRBD2 (5 bases each). The length of the CDR3 is 20 residues. Per germline, CDR1 SNHLY and CDR2 FYNNEI. Trimming pared 3 bases from V and 3 bases from J, leaving 26 bases between. The CDR3 loop reads CASSETGLVHRKADTGELFF. The CDR3 bases are TGTGCCAGCAGTGAGACGGGGCTGGTCCACCGAAAAGCAGACACCGGGGAGCTGTTTTTT.

This clonotype was observed a handful of times. This chain joins TRBV6-4 and TRBJ2-3, with D maybe TRBD2 (5 bases). Trimming took off 3 bases at V and 1 base at J, with 11 bases between the two ends. CDR1 is MRHNA and CDR2 is SNTAGT in the germline V gene. This CDR3 has 15 residues. The CDR3 DNA reads TGTGCCAGCAGTGAAGAGGTCGGGGGCACAGATACGCAGTATTTT. It encodes CASSEEVGGTDTQYF.

This clonotype was seen a handful of times. The chain combines TRBV29-1 with TRBJ2-3; D possibly corresponds to TRBD1 (6 bases). V was cut by 3 bases and J by 3 bases, with 13 bases left in between. CDR3 size: 14 residues. CDR1 SQVTM and CDR2 ANQGSEA come from the germline V gene. CDR3 sequence reads: CSVEQGSVTDTQYF. For the CDR3, the DNA is TGCAGCGTTGAGCAGGGGAGCGTTACAGATACGCAGTATTTT.

This clonotype was counted a few times. The rearrangement links TRBV7-9 to TRBJ2-7, with 10 bases that match TRBD1. This CDR3 comprises 16 residues. Trimming removed 4 bases from V and 3 bases from J; junction bases left unmatched: 9. Germline loops: CDR1 SEHNR, CDR2 FQNEAQ (reference sequence). Written as DNA, the CDR3 is TGTGCCAGCAGCTCTCCGGGACAGGGGAAAAGCTACGAGCAGTACTTC. Its protein product is CASSSPGQGKSYEQYF.

The V call is TRBV2, the J call TRBJ1-1, with D perhaps TRBD1 (5 bases). CDR3 length: 16 residues. The V end was cut by 1 base, the J end by 0 bases, with 12 bases between. CDR1 SNHLY and CDR2 FYNNEI come from the germline V gene. CDR3 DNA: TGTGCCAGCAGTGAAGAACTGAAGGGGATGAACACTGAAGCTTTCTTT. Residues: CASSEELKGMNTEAFF.

This clonotype has more than one count but fewer than ten. The gene calls are TRBV4-1 and TRBJ2-7; tentatively, D is TRBD2 (6 bases). This CDR3 is built from 15 residues. Germline assignment: CDR1 MGHRA and CDR2 YSYEKL. V lost 1 base to trimming and J lost 2 bases, with 12 bases between them. The CDR3 spells CASSQARGSTYEQYF. CDR3 coding DNA: TGCGCCAGCAGCCAAGCACGGGGGAGCACCTACGAGCAGTACTTC.

This clonotype was observed a few times. The chain has TRBV13 and TRBJ2-7; no clear D gene. Trimming left V 2 bases short and J 2 bases short, with 10 bases between. The CDR3 is made up of 14 amino acids. Germline loops: CDR1 PRHDT, CDR2 FYEKMQ (reference sequence). CDR3 protein: CASSLNRSPYEQYF. As DNA, the CDR3 is TGTGCCAGCAGCTTAAACAGATCGCCCTACGAGCAGTACTTC. Full variable domain (outside the CDR3, taken from reference TRBV13 and TRBJ2-7): AAGVIQSPRHLIKEKRETATLKCYPIPRHDTVYWYQQGPGQDPQFLISFYEKMQSDKGSIPDRFSAQQFSDYHSELNMSSLELGDSALYFCASSLNRSPYEQYFGPGTRLTVT.

In its sample, this clonotype was seen many times. The CDR3 coding sequence is TGCGCCAGCAGTTGGACTAGCGGGAGCCGGGAGCAGTACTTC. Residues: CASSWTSGSREQYF. This chain uses TRBV5-1 with TRBJ2-7, with 13 bases matching TRBD2. The CDR3 is made up of 14 amino acids. The germline CDR1 and CDR2 sequences are SGHRS and YFSETQ. J gave up 7 bases and V 5 bases, and 6 bases lay outside the gene matches.